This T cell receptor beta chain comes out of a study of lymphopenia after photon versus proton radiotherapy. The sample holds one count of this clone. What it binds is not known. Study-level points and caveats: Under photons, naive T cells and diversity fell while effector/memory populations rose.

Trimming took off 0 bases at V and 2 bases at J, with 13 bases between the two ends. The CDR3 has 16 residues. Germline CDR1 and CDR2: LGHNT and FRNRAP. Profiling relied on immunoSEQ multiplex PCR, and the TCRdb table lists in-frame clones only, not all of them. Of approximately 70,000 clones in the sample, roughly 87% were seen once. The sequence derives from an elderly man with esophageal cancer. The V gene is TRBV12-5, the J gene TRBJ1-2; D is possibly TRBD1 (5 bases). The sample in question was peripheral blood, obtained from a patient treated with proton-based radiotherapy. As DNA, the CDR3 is TGTGCTAGTGGTTTGGTACTCGGGGGTAGAAACTATGGCTACACCTTC. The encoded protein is CASGLVLGGRNYGYTF.